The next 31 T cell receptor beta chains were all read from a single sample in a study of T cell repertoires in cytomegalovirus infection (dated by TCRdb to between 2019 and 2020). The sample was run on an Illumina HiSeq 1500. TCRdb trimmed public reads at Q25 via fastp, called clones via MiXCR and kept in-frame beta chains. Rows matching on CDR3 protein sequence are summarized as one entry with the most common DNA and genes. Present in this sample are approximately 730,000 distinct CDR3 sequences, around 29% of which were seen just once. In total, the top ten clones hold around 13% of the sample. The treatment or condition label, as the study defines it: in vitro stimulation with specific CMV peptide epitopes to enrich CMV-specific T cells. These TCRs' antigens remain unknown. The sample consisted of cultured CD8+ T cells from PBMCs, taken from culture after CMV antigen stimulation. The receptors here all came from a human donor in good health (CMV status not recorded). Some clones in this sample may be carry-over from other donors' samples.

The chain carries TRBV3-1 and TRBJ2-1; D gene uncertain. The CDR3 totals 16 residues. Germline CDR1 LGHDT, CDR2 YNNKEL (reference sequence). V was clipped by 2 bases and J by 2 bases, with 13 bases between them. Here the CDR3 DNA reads TGTGCCAGCAGCCAATTCAACCCCGCGGCCTACAATGAGCAGTTCTTC. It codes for CASSQFNPAAYNEQFF.

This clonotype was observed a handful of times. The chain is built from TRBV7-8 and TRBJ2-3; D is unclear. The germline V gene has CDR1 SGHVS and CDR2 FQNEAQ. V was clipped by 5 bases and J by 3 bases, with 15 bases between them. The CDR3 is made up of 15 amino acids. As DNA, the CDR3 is TGTGCCAGCAGCACCAATCGCCGGAATACAGATACGCAGTATTTT. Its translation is CASSTNRRNTDTQYF.

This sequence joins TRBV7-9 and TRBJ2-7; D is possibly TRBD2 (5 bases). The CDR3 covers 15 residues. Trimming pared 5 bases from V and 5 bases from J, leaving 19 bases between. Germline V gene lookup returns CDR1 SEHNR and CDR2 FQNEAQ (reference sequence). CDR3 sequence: CASSPAARGFHEQYF. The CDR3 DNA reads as TGTGCCAGCAGCCCCGCCGCCCGCGGGTTCCACGAGCAGTACTTC.

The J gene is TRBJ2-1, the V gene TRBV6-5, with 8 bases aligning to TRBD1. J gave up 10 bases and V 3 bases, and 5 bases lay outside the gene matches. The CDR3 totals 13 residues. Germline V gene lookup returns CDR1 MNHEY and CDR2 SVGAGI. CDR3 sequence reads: CASSYLGQAEQFF. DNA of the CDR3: TGTGCCAGCAGTTATCTGGGACAGGCCGAGCAGTTCTTC.

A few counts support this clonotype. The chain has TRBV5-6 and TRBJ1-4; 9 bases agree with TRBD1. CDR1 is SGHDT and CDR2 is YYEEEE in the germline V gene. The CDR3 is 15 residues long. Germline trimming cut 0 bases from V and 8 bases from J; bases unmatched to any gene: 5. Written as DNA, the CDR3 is TGTGCCAGCAGCTTGGGGACAGGGGTGTACGAAAAACTGTTTTTT. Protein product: CASSLGTGVYEKLFF.

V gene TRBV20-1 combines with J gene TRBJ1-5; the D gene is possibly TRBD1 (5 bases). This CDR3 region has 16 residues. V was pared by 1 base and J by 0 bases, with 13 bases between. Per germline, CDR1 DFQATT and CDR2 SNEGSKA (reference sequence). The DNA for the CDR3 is TGCAGTGCTAGAGGAGGACACCCGAATAGCAATCAGCCCCAGCATTTT. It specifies CSARGGHPNSNQPQHF.

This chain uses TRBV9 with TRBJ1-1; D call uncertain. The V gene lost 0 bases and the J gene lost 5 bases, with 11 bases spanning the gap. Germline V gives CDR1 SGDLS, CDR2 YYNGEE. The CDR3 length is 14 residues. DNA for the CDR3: TGTGCCAGCAGCGTAGACCGGGTAGGGACTGAAGCTTTCTTT. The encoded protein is CASSVDRVGTEAFF. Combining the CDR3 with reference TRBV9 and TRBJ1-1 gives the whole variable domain DSGVTQTPKHLITATGQRVTLRCSPRSGDLSVYWYQQSLDQGLQFLIQYYNGEERAKGNILERFSAQQFPDLHSELNLSSLELGDSALYFCASSVDRVGTEAFFGQGTRLTVV.

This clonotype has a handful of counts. The CDR3 loop is CASSWDRVKPQHF. Written as DNA, the CDR3 is TGTGCCAGCAGCTGGGACCGCGTCAAACCCCAGCATTTT. The V gene is TRBV6-2 or TRBV6-3, the J gene TRBJ1-5, with a weak D call TRBD1 (5 bases). Per the germline V gene, CDR1 is MNHEY and CDR2 is SVGEGT. Trimming took 6 bases from V and 10 from J, leaving 16 bases between them. The CDR3 consists of 13 residues.

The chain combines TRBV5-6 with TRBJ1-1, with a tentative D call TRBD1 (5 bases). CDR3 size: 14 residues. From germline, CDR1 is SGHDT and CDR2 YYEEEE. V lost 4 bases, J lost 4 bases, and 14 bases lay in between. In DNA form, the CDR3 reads TGTGCCAGCAGCGCCAGGGATTTCCTCACTGAAGCTTTCTTT. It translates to CASSARDFLTEAFF.

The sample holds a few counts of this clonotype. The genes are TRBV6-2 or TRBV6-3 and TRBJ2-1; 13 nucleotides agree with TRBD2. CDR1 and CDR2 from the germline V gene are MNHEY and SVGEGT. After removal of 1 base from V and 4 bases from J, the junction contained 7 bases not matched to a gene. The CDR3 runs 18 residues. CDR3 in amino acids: CASSYFPLAGGPYNEQFF. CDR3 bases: TGTGCCAGCAGTTACTTCCCACTAGCGGGGGGGCCTTACAATGAGCAGTTCTTC.

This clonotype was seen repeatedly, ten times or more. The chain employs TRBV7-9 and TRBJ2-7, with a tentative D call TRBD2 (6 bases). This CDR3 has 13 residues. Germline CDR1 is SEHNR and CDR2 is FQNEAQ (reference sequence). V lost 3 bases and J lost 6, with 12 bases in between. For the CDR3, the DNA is TGTGCCAGCAGCTTTAATTCAGCGGGCGAGCAGTACTTC. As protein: CASSFNSAGEQYF. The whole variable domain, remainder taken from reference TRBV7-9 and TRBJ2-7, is DTGVSQNPRHKITKRGQNVTFRCDPISEHNRLYWYRQTLGQGPEFLTYFQNEAQLEKSRLLSDRFSAERPKGSFSTLEIQRTEQGDSAMYLCASSFNSAGEQYFGPGTRLTVT.

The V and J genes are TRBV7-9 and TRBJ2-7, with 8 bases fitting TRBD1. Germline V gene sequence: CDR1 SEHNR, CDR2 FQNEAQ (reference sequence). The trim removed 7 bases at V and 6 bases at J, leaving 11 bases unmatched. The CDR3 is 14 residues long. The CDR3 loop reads CASTSPDRDFEQYV. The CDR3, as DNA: TGTGCCAGCACCTCTCCGGACAGGGATTTCGAGCAGTACGTC.

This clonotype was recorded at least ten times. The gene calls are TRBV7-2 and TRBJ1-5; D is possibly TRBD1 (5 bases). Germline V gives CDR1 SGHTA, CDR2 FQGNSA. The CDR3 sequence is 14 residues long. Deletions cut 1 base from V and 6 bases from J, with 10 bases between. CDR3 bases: TGTGCCAGCAGCTTAGAGGGGCAGACTCAGCCCCAGCATTTT. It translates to CASSLEGQTQPQHF.

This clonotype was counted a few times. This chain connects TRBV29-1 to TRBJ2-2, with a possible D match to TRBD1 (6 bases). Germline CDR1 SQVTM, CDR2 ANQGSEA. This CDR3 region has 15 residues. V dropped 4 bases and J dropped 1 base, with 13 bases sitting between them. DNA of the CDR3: TGCAGCGTTGCGCCCTTGGGACAGAACACCGGGGAGCTGTTTTTT. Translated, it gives CSVAPLGQNTGELFF.

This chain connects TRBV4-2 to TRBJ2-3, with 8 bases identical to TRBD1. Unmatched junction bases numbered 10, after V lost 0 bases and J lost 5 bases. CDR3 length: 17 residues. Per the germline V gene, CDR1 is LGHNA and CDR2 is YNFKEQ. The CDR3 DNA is TGTGCCAGCAGCCAAGATCTTGGACAGGGAGGATTAGATACGCAGTATTTT. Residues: CASSQDLGQGGLDTQYF.

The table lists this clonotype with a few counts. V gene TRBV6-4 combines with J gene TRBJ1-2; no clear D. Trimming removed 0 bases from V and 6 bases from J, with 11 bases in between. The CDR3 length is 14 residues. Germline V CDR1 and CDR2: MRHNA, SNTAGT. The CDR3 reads CASSDSLRPDGYTF. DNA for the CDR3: TGTGCCAGCAGTGACTCGCTAAGACCCGATGGCTACACCTTC.

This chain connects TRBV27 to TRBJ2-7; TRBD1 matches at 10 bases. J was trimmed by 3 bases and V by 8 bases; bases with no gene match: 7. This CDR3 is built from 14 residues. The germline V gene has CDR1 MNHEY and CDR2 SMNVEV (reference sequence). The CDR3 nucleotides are TGTGCCAGCGGGACAGGGGTCGATTACTACGAGCAGTACGTC. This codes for CASGTGVDYYEQYV.

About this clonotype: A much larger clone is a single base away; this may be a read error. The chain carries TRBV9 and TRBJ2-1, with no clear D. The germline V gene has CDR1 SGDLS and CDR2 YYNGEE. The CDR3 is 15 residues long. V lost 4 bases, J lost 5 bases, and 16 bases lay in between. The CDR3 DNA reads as TGTGCCAGCAGCCTCACTACCCGCCCCGACAATGAGCAGTTCTTC. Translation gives CASSLTTRPDNEQFF.

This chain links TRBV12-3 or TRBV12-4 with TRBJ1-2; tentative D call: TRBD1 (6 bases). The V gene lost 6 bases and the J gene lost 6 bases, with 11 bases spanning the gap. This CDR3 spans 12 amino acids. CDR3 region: CASSPGVDGYTF. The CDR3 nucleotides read TGTGCCAGCAGCCCAGGGGTGGATGGCTACACCTTC.

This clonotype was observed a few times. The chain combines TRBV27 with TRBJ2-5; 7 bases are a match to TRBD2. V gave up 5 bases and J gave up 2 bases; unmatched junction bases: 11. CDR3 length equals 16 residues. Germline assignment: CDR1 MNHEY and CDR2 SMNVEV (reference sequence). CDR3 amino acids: CASSPITTGGQETQYF. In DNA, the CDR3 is TGTGCCAGCAGTCCCATCACTACGGGGGGACAAGAGACCCAGTACTTC.

The CDR3 DNA is TGCAGTGCTAGAGATAAGAAAAGGGGTTCTAATTCACCCCTCCACTTT. This codes for CSARDKKRGSNSPLHF. V usage is TRBV20-1 and J usage is TRBJ1-6, with TRBD1 as a possible D gene (5 bases). The CDR3 loop spans 16 amino acids. Germline CDR1 reads DFQATT; CDR2 reads SNEGSKA (reference sequence). V shed 0 bases and J shed 6 bases, with 15 bases lying between them.

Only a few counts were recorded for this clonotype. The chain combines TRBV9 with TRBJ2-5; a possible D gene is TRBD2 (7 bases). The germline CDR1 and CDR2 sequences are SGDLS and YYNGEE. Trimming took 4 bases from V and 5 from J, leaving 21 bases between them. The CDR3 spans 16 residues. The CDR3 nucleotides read TGTGCCAGCAGCCCCTCCCCTCCGGGGGGCCTCGAGACCCAGTACTTC. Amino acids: CASSPSPPGGLETQYF. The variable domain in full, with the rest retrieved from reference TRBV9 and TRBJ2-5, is DSGVTQTPKHLITATGQRVTLRCSPRSGDLSVYWYQQSLDQGLQFLIQYYNGEERAKGNILERFSAQQFPDLHSELNLSSLELGDSALYFCASSPSPPGGLETQYFGPGTRLLVL.

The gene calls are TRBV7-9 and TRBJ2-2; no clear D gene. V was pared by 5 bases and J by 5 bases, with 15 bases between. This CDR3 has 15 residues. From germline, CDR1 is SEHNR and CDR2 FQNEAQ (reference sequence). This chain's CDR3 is CASSLSFGATGELFF. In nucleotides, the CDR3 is TGTGCCAGCAGCCTATCTTTTGGAGCGACCGGGGAGCTGTTTTTT. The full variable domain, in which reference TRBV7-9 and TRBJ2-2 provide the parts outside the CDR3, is DTGVSQNPRHKITKRGQNVTFRCDPISEHNRLYWYRQTLGQGPEFLTYFQNEAQLEKSRLLSDRFSAERPKGSFSTLEIQRTEQGDSAMYLCASSLSFGATGELFFGEGSRLTVL.

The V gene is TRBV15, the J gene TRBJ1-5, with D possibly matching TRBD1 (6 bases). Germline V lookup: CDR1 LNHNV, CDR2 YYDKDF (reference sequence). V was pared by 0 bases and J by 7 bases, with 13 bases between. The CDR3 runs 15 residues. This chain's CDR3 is CATSRDRGQGQPQHF. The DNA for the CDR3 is TGTGCCACCAGCAGAGATCGGGGGCAGGGGCAGCCCCAGCATTTT.

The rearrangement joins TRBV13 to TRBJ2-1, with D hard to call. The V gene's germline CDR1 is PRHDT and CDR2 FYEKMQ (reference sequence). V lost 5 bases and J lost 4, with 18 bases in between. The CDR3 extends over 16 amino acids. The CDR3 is CASSPTGPGLYNEQFF. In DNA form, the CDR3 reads TGTGCCAGCAGCCCCACGGGCCCTGGGCTTTACAATGAGCAGTTCTTC. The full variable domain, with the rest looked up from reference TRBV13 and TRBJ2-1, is AAGVIQSPRHLIKEKRETATLKCYPIPRHDTVYWYQQGPGQDPQFLISFYEKMQSDKGSIPDRFSAQQFSDYHSELNMSSLELGDSALYFCASSPTGPGLYNEQFFGPGTRLTVL.

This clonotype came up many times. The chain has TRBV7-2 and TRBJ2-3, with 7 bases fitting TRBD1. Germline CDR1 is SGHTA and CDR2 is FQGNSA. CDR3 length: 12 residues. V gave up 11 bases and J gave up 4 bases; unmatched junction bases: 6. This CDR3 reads CASKTGPDTQYF. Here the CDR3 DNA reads TGTGCCTCGAAGACAGGGCCAGATACGCAGTATTTT.

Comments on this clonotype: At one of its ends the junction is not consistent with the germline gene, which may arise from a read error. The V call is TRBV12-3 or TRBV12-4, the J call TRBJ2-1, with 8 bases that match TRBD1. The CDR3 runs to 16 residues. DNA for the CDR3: TGTGCCGGCAGTTTATCGGACAGGGTTACGTCGGCCGGGCAGTTCTTC. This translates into CAGSLSDRVTSAGQFF.

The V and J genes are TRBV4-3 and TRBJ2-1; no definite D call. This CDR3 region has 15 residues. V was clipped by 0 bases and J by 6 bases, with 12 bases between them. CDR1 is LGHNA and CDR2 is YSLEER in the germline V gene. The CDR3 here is CASSQDWHGTNEQFF. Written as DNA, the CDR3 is TGCGCCAGCAGCCAAGATTGGCACGGAACCAATGAGCAGTTCTTC.

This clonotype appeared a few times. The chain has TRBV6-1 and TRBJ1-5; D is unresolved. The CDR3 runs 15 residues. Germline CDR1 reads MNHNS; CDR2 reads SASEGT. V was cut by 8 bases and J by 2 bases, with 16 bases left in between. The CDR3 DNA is TGTGCCAGCGAGAAAGGACCATACGGCAATCAGCCCCAGCATTTT. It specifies CASEKGPYGNQPQHF.

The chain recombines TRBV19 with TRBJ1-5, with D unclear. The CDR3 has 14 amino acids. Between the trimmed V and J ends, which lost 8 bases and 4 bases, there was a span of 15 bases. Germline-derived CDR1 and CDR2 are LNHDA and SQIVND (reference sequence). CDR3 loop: CASGNVTWNQPQHF. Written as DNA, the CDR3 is TGTGCCAGTGGGAACGTTACCTGGAATCAGCCCCAGCATTTT.

For the CDR3, the DNA is TGTGCCAGCAGTAAGACTAGCAGCGTCTCCTACGAGCAGTACTTC. This translates into CASSKTSSVSYEQYF. The V gene is TRBV27, the J gene TRBJ2-7, with 7 nucleotides matching TRBD2. J gave up 0 bases and V 5 bases, and 7 bases lay outside the gene matches. CDR3 length: 15 amino acids. Germline CDR1 is MNHEY and CDR2 is SMNVEV (reference sequence).